The clone carrying this T cell receptor beta chain was picked up a small number of times. Its antigen is unknown. The CDR3 is 15 amino acids. The V end was cut by 4 bases, the J end by 4 bases, with 14 bases between. Germline CDR1 is SGHTA and CDR2 is FQGNSA. This sample is part of a study of response to subunit inactivated influenza vaccine. Study observations and caveats: The study's authors posited that every seasonal influenza vaccination enlists few new T cells.

TCRdb called the RT-PCR reads again in MiXCR, with one record for every CDR3 protein. In the table there are more than 600,000 distinct CDR3 sequences, about 18% of which are singletons. The material sequenced was PBMCs from blood, taken less than 6 days after vaccination. This clonotype originated in a man aged 50 to 59 who received an inactivated influenza vaccine. The chain combines TRBV7-2 with TRBJ1-5, with TRBD1 as a possible D gene (5 bases). The CDR3 region is CASSSQTARNQPQHF. CDR3 DNA: TGTGCCAGCAGCTCACAGACAGCTAGAAATCAGCCCCAGCATTTT.